The 3 T cell receptor beta chains reported below all come from one sample, sequenced in a study of T cells after yellow fever vaccination. TCRdb fed the 5' RACE reads into MiXCR, producing one record per CDR3 protein. Among tens of thousands of distinct CDR3 sequences listed, 3% to 4% were seen once. The specimen was PBMCs, either bulk or a sorted T-cell subset (CD4+, CD8+, memory, or dextramer-sorted; not recorded which), collected 45 days after the first yellow fever vaccination. Source of these receptors: a man aged 18 to 30 who received the YFV17D yellow fever vaccine.

This clonotype has a count of ten or more. The V gene is TRBV4-1, the J gene TRBJ2-5; TRBD2 matches at 12 bases. V lost 1 base to trimming and J lost 2 bases; unmatched junction nucleotides: 2. Germline V CDR1 and CDR2: MGHRA, YSYEKL. The CDR3 loop spans 16 amino acids. The CDR3 protein is CASSQAGTSGQETQYF. The CDR3 nucleotides read TGCGCCAGCAGCCAAGCGGGGACTAGCGGGCAAGAGACCCAGTACTTC.

In this sample, this clonotype turned up many times. V usage is TRBV4-3 and J usage is TRBJ1-1; TRBD1 might be the D (5 bases). The germline gives CDR1 LGHNA, CDR2 YSLEER. The CDR3 contains 15 residues. V lost 1 base and J lost 1, with 10 bases in between. The CDR3 loop is CASSQAPGRNTEAFF. In nucleotides, the CDR3 is TGCGCCAGCAGCCAAGCACCGGGGCGGAACACTGAAGCTTTCTTT.

This clonotype was found many times. The chain combines TRBV20-1 with TRBJ1-3, with D hard to call. Germline CDR1 is DFQATT and CDR2 is SNEGSKA (reference sequence). The V and J ends lost 1 base and 2 bases respectively, with 12 bases between them. The CDR3 runs 15 residues. The CDR3 protein is CSARGQLSAGNTIYF. CDR3 in DNA: TGCAGTGCTAGAGGACAATTATCTGCTGGAAACACCATATATTTT.